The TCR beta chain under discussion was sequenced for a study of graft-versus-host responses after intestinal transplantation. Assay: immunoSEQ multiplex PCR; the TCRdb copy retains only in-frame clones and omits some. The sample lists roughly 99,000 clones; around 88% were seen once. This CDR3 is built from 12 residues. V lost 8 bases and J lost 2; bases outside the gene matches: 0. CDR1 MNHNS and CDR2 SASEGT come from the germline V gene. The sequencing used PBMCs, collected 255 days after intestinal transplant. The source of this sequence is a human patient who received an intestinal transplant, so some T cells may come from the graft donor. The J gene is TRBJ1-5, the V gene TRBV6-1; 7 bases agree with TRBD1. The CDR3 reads CASGQGNQPQHF. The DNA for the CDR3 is TGTGCCAGCGGACAGGGCAATCAGCCCCAGCATTTT.